This entry is about one T cell receptor beta chain. Its antigen is unidentified. The V segment lost 6 bases and the J segment 2 bases; nucleotides outside the gene matches: 12. Looked up from germline, CDR1 is WNHNN and CDR2 is SYGVQD (reference sequence). There are 19 residues in the CDR3. Here immunoSEQ multiplex PCR was the method, and the copy in TCRdb shows in-frame clones only, minus some. The sample records around 50,000 clones, around 82% being singletons. This sample was included in a study of memory CD4+ T cells and cytomegalovirus serostatus. The sort gate was single viable CD3+CD4+CD8-CD45RO+ cells for memory CD4+ T cells. Study outcomes and limitations: Median bootstrapped AUC for CMV status was about 0.94 originally, 0.85 to 0.92 US-trained.

The TCR was taken from an adult in good health and CMV-seronegative. This rearrangement joins TRBV10-1 to TRBJ2-5; 16 nucleotides match TRBD2. The sequencing input was memory CD4+ T cells from blood. The CDR3 sequence is CASSSSGTSGRAKQETQYF. CDR3 DNA: TGCGCCAGCAGCTCCTCCGGGACTAGCGGGAGGGCCAAGCAAGAGACCCAGTACTTC.